These 25 T cell receptor beta chains were all obtained from the same sample, sequenced in a study of cytomegalovirus exposure and HLA in healthy donors. The PCR was carried out with 60 Vbeta primers and 13 Jbeta primers. Profiling relied on immunoSEQ multiplex PCR, and the TCRdb table lists in-frame clones only, not all of them. The sample has over 150,000 clones; about 83% are singletons. Sequenced material: PBMCs. The receptors were gathered from a girl aged 5 to 17 in good health and CMV-seropositive.

This rearrangement joins TRBV29-1 to TRBJ2-5; 9 bases are a match to TRBD1. With the DNA end fitting TRBJ2-7 better, the J assignment may be wrong. This CDR3 is 16 amino acids long. Germline CDR1 SQVTM, CDR2 ANQGSEA. The CDR3 DNA sequence: TGCAGCGTAACGACCGGGACAGGGCTTTCCATGTACGAGCAGTACTTC. It translates to CSVTTGTGLSMYEQYF.

CDR3 in amino acids: CASSLQGAVYEQYF. CDR3 DNA: TGTGCCAGCAGCTTACAGGGGGCGGTTTACGAGCAGTACTTC. The chain links TRBV5-6 to TRBJ2-5, with 9 positions matching TRBD1. The tail of the sequence fits TRBJ2-7 better, so the J call may be wrong. The germline gives CDR1 SGHDT, CDR2 YYEEEE. The CDR3 is made up of 14 amino acids.

The chain employs TRBV5-8 and TRBJ1-5; TRBD1 is a possible D gene (5 bases). The V gene's germline CDR1 is SGHTS and CDR2 YDEGEE. The CDR3 totals 15 residues. The germline V and J ends were trimmed by 0 bases and 4 bases, with 11 bases remaining between them. This chain's CDR3 is CASSLVLGANQPQHF. The DNA of the CDR3 is TGTGCCAGCAGCTTGGTCTTAGGGGCGAATCAGCCCCAGCATTTT. The full variable domain, its missing parts supplied by reference TRBV5-8 and TRBJ1-5, is EAGVTQSPTHLIKTRGQQATLRCSPISGHTSVYWYQQALGLGLQFLLWYDEGEERNRGNFPPRFSGRQFPNYSSELNVNALELEDSALYLCASSLVLGANQPQHFGDGTRLSIL.

The gene calls are TRBV7-8 and TRBJ1-2; D is perhaps TRBD1 (5 bases). This CDR3 has 16 residues. CDR1 is SGHVS, CDR2 FQNEAQ, per germline. The V and J ends lost 5 bases and 4 bases respectively, with 20 bases between them. CDR3: CASSLRPSDSPYGYTF. CDR3 in DNA: TGTGCCAGCAGCCTTCGCCCTAGTGACAGCCCCTATGGCTACACCTTC. The variable domain in full, with the rest retrieved from reference TRBV7-8 and TRBJ1-2, is GAGVSQSPRYKVAKRGQDVALRCDPISGHVSLFWYQQALGQGPEFLTYFQNEAQLDKSGLPSDRFFAERPEGSVSTLKIQRTQQEDSAVYLCASSLRPSDSPYGYTFGSGTRLTVV.

The chain carries TRBV28 and TRBJ1-1, with D maybe TRBD1 (6 bases). The germline V gene has CDR1 MDHEN and CDR2 SYDVKM. The CDR3 totals 14 residues. Trimming shortened V by 6 bases and J by 4 bases, and 15 bases separated the two germline ends. The DNA of the CDR3 is TGTGCCAGCAGCCTAACAGGGAAGGGCACTGAAGCTTTCTTT. As protein: CASSLTGKGTEAFF.

The chain employs TRBV6-5 and TRBJ2-7; the D gene is possibly TRBD1 (6 bases). CDR3 length equals 14 residues. Germline V gene sequence: CDR1 MNHEY, CDR2 SVGAGI. The V end was cut by 2 bases, the J end by 4 bases, with 12 bases between. In DNA, the CDR3 is TGTGCCAGCAGTTACGGGGACACAGCGTACGAGCAGTACTTC. Translating it yields CASSYGDTAYEQYF.

The chain carries TRBV2 and TRBJ1-2; 10 bases fit TRBD1. Germline lookup yields CDR1 SNHLY and CDR2 FYNNEI. The CDR3 length is 14 residues. Trimming removed 8 bases from V and 4 bases from J; junction bases left unmatched: 7. CDR3 nucleotide sequence: TGTGCCAGCTATGACAGGGGGCTCGGCTATGGCTACACCTTC. It specifies CASYDRGLGYGYTF.

This chain connects TRBV5-4 to TRBJ1-1; a weak D match, TRBD1 (6 bases). Trimming removed 0 bases from V and 5 bases from J, with 14 bases in between. Germline CDR1 and CDR2: SGHNT and YYREEE (reference sequence). The CDR3 loop spans 15 amino acids. The CDR3 sequence is CASSLEGRGGTEAFF. The CDR3 DNA reads as TGTGCCAGCAGCTTGGAGGGGAGGGGGGGGACTGAAGCTTTCTTT.

The chain combines TRBV18 with TRBJ1-2, with TRBD1 identical over 9 bases. This CDR3 is 14 amino acids long. CDR1 is KGHSH, CDR2 LQKENI, per germline. The V gene end was trimmed by 4 bases and the J gene end by 5 bases; junction bases not matched to a gene: 5. The CDR3, as DNA: TGTGCCAGCTCACGGACAGGGGAGAGGTATGGCTACACCTTC. Translating it yields CASSRTGERYGYTF. The full variable domain, with the rest looked up from reference TRBV18 and TRBJ1-2, is NAGVMQNPRHLVRRRGQEARLRCSPMKGHSHVYWYRQLPEEGLKFMVYLQKENIIDESGMPKERFSAEFPKEGPSILRIQQVVRGDSAAYFCASSRTGERYGYTFGSGTRLTVV.

This chain joins TRBV2 and TRBJ2-7; the D is unclear. There are 12 residues in the CDR3. With 8 bases removed from V and 3 bases from J, the gap between germline ends came to 11 bases. From germline, CDR1 is SNHLY and CDR2 FYNNEI. The CDR3 here is CASSGPGYEQYF. Here the CDR3 DNA reads TGTGCCAGCTCTGGCCCTGGCTACGAGCAGTACTTC.

This chain links TRBV27 with TRBJ1-1; TRBD1 agrees at 10 bases. CDR1 is MNHEY, CDR2 SMNVEV, per germline (reference sequence). The V segment lost 4 bases and the J segment 5 bases; nucleotides outside the gene matches: 7. This CDR3 spans 15 amino acids. CDR3 sequence: CASSSYAGQGTEAFF. CDR3 nucleotide sequence: TGTGCCAGCAGTTCCTACGCGGGACAGGGGACTGAAGCTTTCTTT.

The chain links TRBV9 to TRBJ2-1; D possibly corresponds to TRBD1 (6 bases). V was shortened by 4 bases and J by 8 bases, with 22 bases between the two germline ends. Looked up from germline, CDR1 is SGDLS and CDR2 is YYNGEE. The CDR3 runs 16 residues. The CDR3: CASSPKSGARAYEQFF. In DNA, the CDR3 is TGTGCCAGCAGCCCCAAATCAGGGGCGAGGGCTTATGAGCAGTTCTTC.

The genes are TRBV14 and TRBJ2-5, with 9 bases matching TRBD2. The CDR3 length is 17 residues. Germline V CDR1 and CDR2: SGHDN, FVKESK. J gave up 2 bases and V 1 base, and 8 bases lay outside the gene matches. CDR3 sequence reads: CASSQGFLAGTQETQYF. CDR3 nucleotides: TGTGCCAGCAGCCAAGGGTTCCTAGCGGGGACACAAGAGACCCAGTACTTC.

This chain uses TRBV7-8 with TRBJ2-7; 7 bases match TRBD1. The junction had 7 bases not matched to a gene; V was cut back by 5 bases and J by 0 bases. Germline values: CDR1 SGHVS, CDR2 FQNEAQ. This CDR3 has 15 residues. This CDR3 is CASSHGDSYSYEQYF. The DNA for the CDR3 is TGTGCCAGCAGCCACGGGGACAGCTACTCCTACGAGCAGTACTTC.

The V gene is TRBV19, the J gene TRBJ2-7; 12 nucleotides align to TRBD2. The CDR3 sequence is 17 residues long. The V gene's germline CDR1 is LNHDA and CDR2 SQIVND (reference sequence). The trim removed 3 bases at V and 5 bases at J, leaving 11 bases unmatched. This CDR3 reads CASSIGGTSGGYNEQYF. CDR3 nucleotide sequence: TGTGCCAGTAGTATTGGGGGAACTAGCGGGGGGTACAACGAGCAGTACTTC.

This chain connects TRBV6-5 to TRBJ1-6; 7 positions agree with TRBD1. The V and J ends lost 7 bases and 4 bases, in that order; junction bases with no gene match: 4. Germline CDR1 MNHEY, CDR2 SVGAGI. The CDR3 contains 14 residues. CDR3 bases: TGTGCCAGCACCCCGGGACAGTATAATTCACCCCTCCACTTT. Protein product: CASTPGQYNSPLHF.

This clone was found once. The chain links TRBV10-1 to TRBJ1-2; TRBD1 matches at 7 bases. This CDR3 comprises 14 residues. Germline CDR1 reads WNHNN; CDR2 reads SYGVQD (reference sequence). V lost 3 bases, J lost 4 bases, and 5 bases stayed unmatched. CDR3 in amino acids: CASSESGTAYGYTF. The DNA for the CDR3 is TGCGCCAGCAGTGAATCCGGGACAGCCTATGGCTACACCTTC.

CDR3 protein: CAWSVTGGFTDTQYF. CDR3 DNA sequence: TGTGCCTGGAGTGTGACAGGGGGTTTCACAGATACGCAGTATTTT. The chain couples TRBV30 to TRBJ2-3, with 9 positions matching TRBD1. Germline CDR1 is GTSNPN and CDR2 is SVGIG (reference sequence). The CDR3 totals 15 residues. V was clipped by 0 bases and J by 2 bases; unmatched bases: 3.

The chain recombines TRBV6-6 with TRBJ2-4; TRBD1 is a possible D gene (6 bases). In germline, CDR1 is MNHNY, CDR2 SVGAGI (reference sequence). Trimming shortened V by 7 bases and J by 15 bases, and 22 bases separated the two germline ends. The CDR3 spans 13 residues. The CDR3 sequence: CASITPQGRCVYF. The CDR3, as DNA: TGTGCCAGCATTACCCCACAGGGAAGGTGCGTGTACTTC.

This sequence joins TRBV14 and TRBJ2-2, with TRBD1 identical over 7 bases. Trimming took 4 bases from V and 1 from J; bases not matched to a gene: 3. Germline CDR1 and CDR2: SGHDN and FVKESK. This CDR3 contains 15 residues. In DNA, the CDR3 is TGTGCCAGCAGCCGACGGACAGGGAACACCGGGGAGCTGTTTTTT. This codes for CASSRRTGNTGELFF.

The CDR3 sequence is CASSASSGGAKTQYF. The CDR3 DNA follows: TGCGCCAGCAGCGCCTCTAGCGGGGGGGCCAAGACCCAGTACTTC. The rearrangement joins TRBV5-1 to TRBJ2-5; 12 nucleotides match TRBD2. The CDR3 length is 15 residues. With 4 bases clipped from V and 6 bases from J, the junction kept 7 bases outside the gene matches. Germline assignment: CDR1 SGHRS and CDR2 YFSETQ.

The CDR3, as DNA: TGTGCCAGCAGTGAGCCTAGCGGGGGGGCAGGATTTAAGCCAGATACGCAGTATTTT. This codes for CASSEPSGGAGFKPDTQYF. The chain combines TRBV6-1 with TRBJ2-3, with 12 nucleotides matching TRBD2. V lost 3 bases, J lost 4 bases, and 14 bases stayed unmatched. The germline V gene encodes CDR1 MNHNS and CDR2 SASEGT. This CDR3 has 19 amino acids.

The J gene is TRBJ2-7, the V gene TRBV19; 10 nucleotides agree with TRBD1. CDR1 is LNHDA, CDR2 SQIVND, per germline (reference sequence). The V and J ends lost 5 bases and 5 bases, in that order; junction bases with no gene match: 9. The CDR3 extends over 15 amino acids. The CDR3 region has the DNA TGTGCCAGTAGTGACCGGGACAGGGGAGGCAACGAGCAGTACTTC. As protein: CASSDRDRGGNEQYF. Full variable domain (remainder filled in from reference TRBV19 and TRBJ2-7): DGGITQSPKYLFRKEGQNVTLSCEQNLNHDAMYWYRQDPGQGLRLIYYSQIVNDFQKGDIAEGYSVSREKKESFPLTVTSAQKNPTAFYLCASSDRDRGGNEQYFGPGTRLTVT.

The chain's CDR3 is CASSSGLVHEQYF. CDR3 DNA sequence: TGTGCCAGCAGTTCGGGACTAGTCCACGAGCAGTACTTC. The chain links TRBV27 to TRBJ2-7; the match to TRBD2 covers 8 bases. The CDR3 loop spans 13 amino acids. J gave up 5 bases and V 4 bases, and 4 bases lay outside the gene matches. Germline CDR1 MNHEY, CDR2 SMNVEV (reference sequence).

This clone was found a few times. V and J are TRBV6-4 and TRBJ2-1, with 12 bases fitting TRBD2. The CDR3 contains 14 residues. Germline assignment: CDR1 MRHNA and CDR2 SNTAGT. V shed 4 bases, J shed 8 bases, and the junction held 3 bases outside the gene matches. Written as DNA, the CDR3 is TGTGCCAGCAGTGCTAGCGGGGGGGTCGATGAGCAGTTCTTC. It yields the protein CASSASGGVDEQFF.